This TCR beta chain was documented in a study of T cells in Graves' hyperthyroidism and ophthalmopathy. Points from the study as a whole: Also found in blood were most expanded thyroid clonotypes above 0.001. The model forecast ophthalmopathy, anticipating it by a median roughly 6.3 months before onset.

TCR beta CDR3 regions were amplified from RNA transcripts. HTBI primers were used for first-round RT-PCR of the TCR CDR3. TCRdb processed the multiplex PCR reads anew with MiXCR; each CDR3 protein has one entry. The data show 550,000 to 700,000 distinct CDR3 sequences, roughly 50% seen once. To note about this clonotype: The antigen is undetermined.

The CDR3 sequence is 14 residues long. The ends lost 4 bases at V and 8 bases at J; junction bases unmatched: 6. The V gene's germline CDR1 is SGHDT and CDR2 YYEEEE. The study left out patients who had uncontrolled infection, other autoimmune disease, pregnancy or lactation. Diagnosis rested on symptoms, serum thyroxine and TRAb, thyroid ultrasound, and orbital computed tomography. Sequencing input: peripheral blood or thyroid tissue (not recorded which). The V gene is TRBV5-6, the J gene TRBJ1-4, with 9 bases fitting TRBD1. The receptor was isolated from an adult woman with Graves' disease, either hyperthyroidism or ophthalmopathy (not recorded which). CDR3 coding DNA: TGTGCCAGCAGCCATGGGACAGGGACAGAAAAACTGTTTTTT. As protein: CASSHGTGTEKLFF.